One and the same sample provided the 27 T cell receptor beta chains below, sequenced in a study of blood T cell repertoires in COVID-19 (dated by TCRdb to 2019 to 2021). The library was obtained by the immunoSEQ multiplex PCR assay. Sourced from immuneACCESS, this table was stored by TCRdb with only in-frame sequences that have V and J called. A share of the clones is absent; for the studies checked, an unresolved V gene accounts for under half, and the remainder has no known explanation. This sample is represented by some 40,000 clones; about four fifths of them were singletons. The ten top clones hold roughly 15% of the sample. The sequenced material came from peripheral blood. These receptor sequences come from a man aged 45-60 years with active or convalescent COVID-19.

The chain is built from TRBV19 and TRBJ1-5, with unresolved D. V was clipped by 1 base and J by 1 base, with 11 bases between them. Looked up from germline, CDR1 is LNHDA and CDR2 is SQIVND (reference sequence). This CDR3 has 16 residues. Here the CDR3 reads CASSIVAGKSNQPQHF. The DNA for the CDR3 is TGTGCCAGTAGTATAGTAGCGGGAAAGAGCAATCAGCCCCAGCATTTT.

The rearrangement links TRBV4-1 to TRBJ2-7; 7 positions match TRBD1. The CDR3 sequence is 15 residues long. Germline V CDR1 and CDR2: MGHRA, YSYEKL. The V and J ends lost 0 bases and 6 bases, in that order; junction bases with no gene match: 8. The CDR3 loop reads CASSQEPGQWVEQYF. The DNA for the CDR3 is TGCGCCAGCAGCCAAGAACCGGGACAGTGGGTCGAGCAGTACTTC.

The V gene is TRBV6-5, the J gene TRBJ1-2, with TRBD1 matching over 8 bases. The CDR3 consists of 14 residues. J gave up 6 bases and V 10 bases, and 13 bases lay outside the gene matches. CDR1 and CDR2 from the germline V gene are MNHEY and SVGAGI. CDR3 coding DNA: TGTGCCACCCTACCCCCAGGACAGGGCAATGGCTACACCTTC. Its protein is CATLPPGQGNGYTF.

This clone appeared a single time. The chain has TRBV19 and TRBJ1-6; possible D gene TRBD1, 5 bases. V was trimmed by 7 bases and J by 6 bases, leaving 10 bases between them. This CDR3 comprises 13 residues. Per germline, CDR1 LNHDA and CDR2 SQIVND (reference sequence). The CDR3 nucleotides are TGTGCCAGTAATGACAGATTTAATTCACCCCTCCACTTT. This encodes CASNDRFNSPLHF.

In its sample, this clone was seen once. V and J are TRBV4-1 and TRBJ2-5; 14 nucleotides line up with TRBD2. This CDR3 has 17 residues. J was trimmed by 5 bases and V by 4 bases; bases with no gene match: 9. Germline-derived CDR1 and CDR2 are MGHRA and YSYEKL. The CDR3 bases are TGCGCCAGCAGCCCGACCTCGACTAGCGGGGGGGCGGAGACCCAGTACTTC. Amino acid sequence: CASSPTSTSGGAETQYF.

The chain is built from TRBV2 and TRBJ2-1, with 8 nucleotides matching TRBD1. With V trimmed by 10 bases and J by 1 base, 12 bases remained unmatched. CDR1 is SNHLY and CDR2 is FYNNEI in the germline V gene. This CDR3 spans 16 amino acids. The CDR3 region is CATTRQGRSSYNEQFF. CDR3 nucleotide sequence: TGTGCCACCACTCGACAGGGGCGAAGTTCCTACAATGAGCAGTTCTTC.

In DNA form, the CDR3 reads TGTGCCGGACAGACAGGGGTATGCGGCTACACCTTC. Translation gives CAGQTGVCGYTF. The chain carries TRBV21-1 and TRBJ1-2; TRBD1 is taken as the D call from the table, unchecked against the DNA. TRBV21-1 corresponds to a pseudogene. The CDR3 length is 12 residues.

CDR3: CASSFSRGNQPQHF. The CDR3 DNA sequence: TGTGCCAGCAGTTTTTCACGGGGGAATCAGCCCCAGCATTTT. This sequence joins TRBV27 and TRBJ1-5; weak D call: TRBD1 (5 bases). Germline CDR1 is MNHEY and CDR2 is SMNVEV (reference sequence). The V and J ends lost 3 bases and 4 bases respectively, with 10 bases between them. The CDR3 contains 14 residues.

CDR3 nucleotide sequence: TGTGCCAGCAGAGGAATGGGCCAGAATTCCTACGAGCAGTACTTC. Residues: CASRGMGQNSYEQYF. The V call is TRBV6-6, the J call TRBJ2-7, with D uncertain. The germline CDR1 and CDR2 sequences are MNHNY and SVGAGI (reference sequence). This CDR3 spans 15 amino acids. V was trimmed by 6 bases and J by 1 base, leaving 16 bases between them.

The V call is TRBV30, the J call TRBJ1-1; D remains ambiguous. The CDR3 totals 14 residues. V lost 2 bases, J lost 0 bases, and 10 bases lay in between. The germline V gene encodes CDR1 GTSNPN and CDR2 SVGIG (reference sequence). The CDR3 spells CAWSTSRVNTEAFF. DNA of the CDR3: TGTGCCTGGAGTACCTCCCGAGTGAACACTGAAGCTTTCTTT.

CDR3 DNA sequence: TGTGCCAGCTCACCAGCCAGGGAAGGCTACACCTTC. Translated: CASSPAREGYTF. V usage is TRBV18 and J usage is TRBJ1-2, with D maybe TRBD1 (5 bases). Trimming took off 2 bases at V and 8 bases at J, with 9 bases between the two ends. The length of the CDR3 is 12 residues. The germline V gene has CDR1 KGHSH and CDR2 LQKENI.

This chain links TRBV5-1 with TRBJ1-1; no firm D call. This CDR3 comprises 13 residues. The V gene lost 5 bases and the J gene lost 6 bases, with 14 bases spanning the gap. CDR1 SGHRS and CDR2 YFSETQ come from the germline V gene. CDR3: CASSLPARAEAFF. The DNA for the CDR3 is TGCGCCAGCAGTCTACCCGCGCGGGCTGAAGCTTTCTTT.

The chain combines TRBV5-5 with TRBJ2-1; 8 nucleotides line up with TRBD2. J lost 7 bases, V lost 1 base, and 7 bases had no gene match. The CDR3 extends over 15 amino acids. Germline loops: CDR1 SGHKS, CDR2 YYEKEE (reference sequence). As DNA, the CDR3 is TGTGCCAGCAGCTTGTACTCTAGCGGGCGGAATGAGCAGTTCTTC. It translates to CASSLYSSGRNEQFF.

The rearrangement joins TRBV27 to TRBJ2-1, with 9 bases fitting TRBD1. Germline assignment: CDR1 MNHEY and CDR2 SMNVEV (reference sequence). This CDR3 comprises 15 residues. V gave up 3 bases and J gave up 4 bases; unmatched junction bases: 4. The CDR3 loop reads CASSFSGQGYNEQFF. The CDR3 DNA follows: TGTGCCAGCAGTTTTTCGGGACAGGGTTACAATGAGCAGTTCTTC.

CDR3 sequence reads: CASRPGTGDSRAKNIQYF. CDR3 nucleotides: TGTGCCAGTAGACCTGGGACAGGGGATTCGAGGGCCAAAAACATTCAGTACTTC. J is TRBJ2-4 and V is TRBV19; TRBD1 agrees at 10 bases. Germline assignment: CDR1 LNHDA and CDR2 SQIVND (reference sequence). There are 18 residues in the CDR3. Trimming at V came to 6 bases and at J to 1 base, leaving 12 bases not matched to a gene.

J is TRBJ2-5 and V is TRBV6-6, with D possibly TRBD1 on 6 matching bases. Trimming removed 6 bases from V and 4 bases from J, with 21 bases in between. The CDR3 runs to 16 residues. Looked up from germline, CDR1 is MNHNY and CDR2 is SVGAGI (reference sequence). The CDR3, as DNA: TGTGCCAGCAGACAGGGAGAGGGTCAAAACGCAGAGACCCAGTACTTC. Protein: CASRQGEGQNAETQYF.

V gene TRBV5-5 combines with J gene TRBJ2-3, with TRBD2 identical over 8 bases. Per germline, CDR1 SGHKS and CDR2 YYEKEE (reference sequence). The CDR3 is 17 amino acids. After removal of 3 bases from V and 4 bases from J, the junction contained 13 bases not matched to a gene. The DNA for the CDR3 is TGTGCCAGCAGCTCCTATAGCGGGACTAGGTCTCCAGATACGCAGTATTTT. This encodes CASSSYSGTRSPDTQYF.

V usage is TRBV7-8 and J usage is TRBJ2-7, with D tentatively TRBD1 (5 bases). This CDR3 has 14 residues. Germline V gene data show CDR1 as SGHVS and CDR2 as FQNEAQ. V dropped 3 bases and J dropped 1 base, with 10 bases sitting between them. CDR3 in amino acids: CASSLTAGSYEQYF. The CDR3 DNA follows: TGTGCCAGCAGCTTGACAGCAGGATCCTACGAGCAGTACTTC.

The chain employs TRBV5-6 and TRBJ1-2; possible D gene TRBD1, 6 bases. The ends were cut back, 9 bases at V and 6 bases at J, with 21 bases in the middle. Per germline, CDR1 SGHDT and CDR2 YYEEEE. The CDR3 totals 14 residues. CDR3 coding DNA: TGTGCCACCTACCGGGGGGCGCTCATCCATGGCTACACCTTC. It codes for CATYRGALIHGYTF.

The V gene is TRBV19, the J gene TRBJ1-3, with D possibly matching TRBD1 (5 bases). The CDR3 totals 16 residues. The germline CDR1 and CDR2 sequences are LNHDA and SQIVND (reference sequence). V dropped 4 bases and J dropped 0 bases, with 13 bases sitting between them. The CDR3 DNA follows: TGTGCCAGTAGTAGGGGGGGGACCCCCTCTGGAAACACCATATATTTT. Translation: CASSRGGTPSGNTIYF.

The chain combines TRBV2 with TRBJ2-7; 9 bases agree with TRBD1. From germline, CDR1 is SNHLY and CDR2 FYNNEI. The CDR3 spans 15 residues. V trimming: 7 bases; J trimming: 1 base; junction bases outside the gene matches: 8. The CDR3 here is CASTFRDRVSYEQYF. DNA for the CDR3: TGTGCCAGCACTTTCCGGGACAGGGTGTCCTACGAGCAGTACTTC.

This clone was seen once. The V and J genes are TRBV14 and TRBJ2-2, with a weak D call TRBD2 (7 bases). V lost 4 bases, J lost 7 bases, and 19 bases lay in between. CDR3 size: 16 residues. Germline V gene sequence: CDR1 SGHDN, CDR2 FVKESK. The CDR3 region has the DNA TGTGCCAGCAGCCCCCGAGGGCGGGGGCTTATCGGGGAGCTGTTTTTT. Translating gives CASSPRGRGLIGELFF.

CDR3 in amino acids: CASSLGAVDTGELFF. CDR3 sequence (DNA): TGTGCCAGCTCACTCGGAGCGGTAGACACCGGGGAGCTGTTTTTT. The genes are TRBV21-1 and TRBJ2-2; the table's D call of TRBD2 was not tested on the DNA. TRBV21-1 is deemed a pseudogene. The CDR3 has 15 amino acids.

V gene TRBV5-1 combines with J gene TRBJ1-2; D might be TRBD1 (5 bases). V was pared by 4 bases and J by 7 bases, with 17 bases between. Germline V lookup: CDR1 SGHRS, CDR2 YFSETQ. This CDR3 is 14 amino acids long. The CDR3, as DNA: TGCGCCAGCAGCCCCGTGGAGGGGCGGGGTGGCTACACCTTC. Encoded protein: CASSPVEGRGGYTF. The whole variable domain, remainder taken from reference TRBV5-1 and TRBJ1-2, is KAGVTQTPRYLIKTRGQQVTLSCSPISGHRSVSWYQQTPGQGLQFLFEYFSETQRNKGNFPGRFSGRQFSNSRSEMNVSTLELGDSALYLCASSPVEGRGGYTFGSGTRLTVV.

This chain links TRBV4-1 with TRBJ2-3, with 14 bases matching TRBD2. In germline, CDR1 is MGHRA, CDR2 YSYEKL. The CDR3 extends over 16 amino acids. The ends lost 3 bases at V and 5 bases at J; junction bases unmatched: 4. DNA for the CDR3: TGCGCCAGCAGCCATCCTGGACTAGCGGGGGGAGATACGCAGTATTTT. This codes for CASSHPGLAGGDTQYF.

V is TRBV11-2 and J is TRBJ1-2, with D possibly TRBD1 on 5 matching bases. The germline CDR1 and CDR2 sequences are SGHAT and FQNNGV. This CDR3 contains 14 residues. The V end lost 5 bases, the J end lost 3 bases, and 13 bases lay between the germline ends. The DNA of the CDR3 is TGTGCCAGCAGCCAAGGCGGGGACCACTATGGCTACACCTTC. Its translation is CASSQGGDHYGYTF.

The V and J genes are TRBV2 and TRBJ1-5; no definite D call. V lost 6 bases to trimming and J lost 5 bases, with 11 bases between them. Per germline, CDR1 SNHLY and CDR2 FYNNEI. This CDR3 contains 13 residues. The CDR3 sequence is CASRLERDQPQHF. Here the CDR3 DNA reads TGTGCCAGCAGACTCGAGAGGGATCAGCCCCAGCATTTT. Supplemented by reference TRBV2 and TRBJ1-5, the full variable domain reads EPEVTQTPSHQVTQMGQEVILRCVPISNHLYFYWYRQILGQKVEFLVSFYNNEISEKSEIFDDQFSVERPDGSNFTLKIRSTKLEDSAMYFCASRLERDQPQHFGDGTRLSIL.